Detailed here is one TCR beta chain. This sample was included in a study of CD4 T cells in relation to SARS-CoV-2 and coronaviruses. Here immunoSEQ multiplex PCR was the method, and the copy in TCRdb shows in-frame clones only, minus some. The sample holds some 40,000 clones, 70% to 90% seen once. The V gene's germline CDR1 is SGHTA and CDR2 FQGNSA. The V segment lost 5 bases and the J segment 4 bases; nucleotides outside the gene matches: 14. The CDR3 is 16 amino acids. The chain carries TRBV7-2 and TRBJ2-7, with 7 bases aligning to TRBD1. What was sequenced was memory CD4+ T cells from PBMCs. The sequence was collected from an adult with COVID-19. This CDR3 reads CASSPDPGQKRYEQYF. CDR3 DNA sequence: TGTGCCAGCAGCCCAGACCCGGGACAGAAGAGGTACGAGCAGTACTTC.